The 22 T cell receptor beta chains below all came from one sample that was sequenced in a study of CD8 T cells in Susac syndrome. Random-hexamer reverse transcription was applied to roughly 0.5 to 1 ug RNA. Via MiXCR, TCRdb re-called the immunoSEQ multiplex PCR reads, giving one row per CDR3 protein. The table records 140,000 to 150,000 distinct CDR3 sequences, roughly 94% of them present only once. Sequenced sample: CD4+ T cells from PBMCs. The receptors shown here come from a human donor in good health.

The CDR3 DNA follows: TGCAGCGTTGAACGTACCCTGCGGGAGACCCAGTACTTC. The encoded protein is CSVERTLRETQYF. This rearrangement joins TRBV29-1 to TRBJ2-5; no reliable D call. CDR1 is SQVTM, CDR2 ANQGSEA, per germline. This CDR3 contains 13 residues. Trimming left V 2 bases short and J 5 bases short, with 12 bases between.

This chain connects TRBV4-2 to TRBJ2-4; D gene unclear. There are 14 residues in the CDR3. Per the germline V gene, CDR1 is LGHNA and CDR2 is YNFKEQ. V dropped 1 base and J dropped 7 bases, with 11 bases sitting between them. This CDR3 reads CASSQGPALNIQYF. In DNA form, the CDR3 reads TGTGCCAGCAGCCAAGGCCCGGCGCTCAACATTCAGTACTTC.

A single count supports this clonotype. The chain recombines TRBV10-3 with TRBJ2-7; 11 bases line up with TRBD2. The V segment lost 0 bases and the J segment 4 bases; nucleotides outside the gene matches: 5. CDR1 is ENHRY and CDR2 is SYGVKD in the germline V gene. The CDR3 contains 16 residues. The CDR3 sequence: CAISESIAGGFYEQYF. The DNA of the CDR3 is TGTGCCATCAGTGAGTCGATAGCGGGGGGGTTTTACGAGCAGTACTTC.

This chain joins TRBV28 and TRBJ1-5, with 9 nucleotides matching TRBD1. Trimming took 6 bases from V and 6 from J; bases not matched to a gene: 6. The CDR3 contains 14 residues. Per the germline V gene, CDR1 is MDHEN and CDR2 is SYDVKM. Here the CDR3 reads CASRWTGDGQPQHF. In DNA form, the CDR3 reads TGTGCCAGCAGATGGACAGGGGATGGTCAGCCCCAGCATTTT.

This chain links TRBV20-1 with TRBJ2-5, with 8 bases aligning to TRBD1. CDR1 and CDR2 (germline): DFQATT, SNEGSKA (reference sequence). V shed 3 bases and J 5 bases; nucleotides not matched to a gene: 5. This CDR3 spans 13 amino acids. CDR3 nucleotide sequence: TGCAGTGCTAGCCGGACAGGGCCGGAGACCCAGTACTTC. Translated: CSASRTGPETQYF.

In this sample, this clonotype turned up once. The DNA of the CDR3 is TGCGCCAGCAGCTCCGGACTATCCAGGGGGTTAAGCGAGCAGTACTTC. Translating gives CASSSGLSRGLSEQYF. This rearrangement joins TRBV5-1 to TRBJ2-7, with TRBD1 as a possible D gene (7 bases). The V and J ends lost 3 bases and 6 bases respectively, with 22 bases between them. Germline V gene data show CDR1 as SGHRS and CDR2 as YFSETQ. This CDR3 spans 16 amino acids.

The chain couples TRBV2 to TRBJ2-1; 13 bases map to TRBD2. This CDR3 contains 13 residues. V lost 8 bases and J lost 9; bases outside the gene matches: 4. Germline values: CDR1 SNHLY, CDR2 FYNNEI. The CDR3 reads CASGTSGTSEQFF. CDR3 nucleotide sequence: TGTGCCAGCGGGACTAGCGGGACGAGTGAGCAGTTCTTC.

The J gene is TRBJ1-2, the V gene TRBV7-3; TRBD1 agrees at 9 bases. This CDR3 has 15 residues. V dropped 5 bases and J dropped 7; count of bases not matched to a gene: 11. Germline lookup yields CDR1 SGHTA and CDR2 FQGTGA. CDR3 sequence reads: CASSEGSTGGSGYTF. The CDR3 coding sequence is TGTGCCAGCAGCGAGGGGTCTACAGGGGGCTCTGGCTACACCTTC. The complete variable domain, with remaining parts taken from reference TRBV7-3 and TRBJ1-2, reads GAGVSQTPSNKVTEKGKYVELRCDPISGHTALYWYRQSLGQGPEFLIYFQGTGAADDSGLPNDRFFAVRPEGSVSTLKIQRTERGDSAVYLCASSEGSTGGSGYTFGSGTRLTVV.

V and J are TRBV20-1 and TRBJ2-3, with TRBD2 identical over 10 bases. This CDR3 region has 15 residues. The V and J ends lost 1 base and 7 bases, in that order; junction bases with no gene match: 8. Looked up from germline, CDR1 is DFQATT and CDR2 is SNEGSKA (reference sequence). CDR3 bases: TGCAGTGCTAGAGTCCCTAGCGGGAGTCGGAATACGCAGTATTTT. It encodes CSARVPSGSRNTQYF.

This clonotype was observed a few times. V is TRBV28 and J is TRBJ2-7; D possibly corresponds to TRBD1 (5 bases). V was clipped by 2 bases and J by 2 bases, with 10 bases between them. This CDR3 contains 14 residues. CDR1 and CDR2 (germline): MDHEN, SYDVKM. CDR3 sequence: CASSLPQGTYEQYF. The CDR3 DNA follows: TGTGCCAGCAGTTTACCTCAGGGAACCTACGAGCAGTACTTC.

V and J are TRBV2 and TRBJ1-1; D call uncertain. Germline assignment: CDR1 SNHLY and CDR2 FYNNEI. The CDR3 is 12 residues long. V lost 7 bases and J lost 8, with 14 bases in between. The CDR3 DNA reads as TGTGCCAGCACCCGGATGGAGAGCGAAGCTTTCTTT. It translates to CASTRMESEAFF. Supplemented by reference TRBV2 and TRBJ1-1, the full variable domain reads EPEVTQTPSHQVTQMGQEVILRCVPISNHLYFYWYRQILGQKVEFLVSFYNNEISEKSEIFDDQFSVERPDGSNFTLKIRSTKLEDSAMYFCASTRMESEAFFGQGTRLTVV.

The rearrangement uses TRBV7-9 and TRBJ2-5; no definite D call. Germline V gives CDR1 SEHNR, CDR2 FQNEAQ (reference sequence). V dropped 3 bases and J dropped 1 base, with 12 bases sitting between them. This CDR3 is 15 amino acids long. CDR3 protein: CASSLVRTIQETQYF. CDR3 in DNA: TGTGCCAGCAGCTTGGTCAGGACCATCCAAGAGACCCAGTACTTC.

The J gene is TRBJ1-2, the V gene TRBV28; TRBD1 matches 7 bases. The CDR3 runs to 14 residues. Germline assignment: CDR1 MDHEN and CDR2 SYDVKM. V gave up 1 base and J gave up 6 bases; unmatched junction bases: 5. The CDR3 nucleotides are TGTGCCAGCAGTTTATCTAGGGGGCCCGATGGCTACACCTTC. Amino acid sequence: CASSLSRGPDGYTF.

CDR3 sequence reads: CASSIGQVYEQYF. CDR3 in DNA: TGTGCCAGCAGCATTGGACAGGTCTACGAGCAGTACTTC. The chain recombines TRBV7-2 with TRBJ2-7; 7 bases are a match to TRBD1. The V and J ends lost 5 bases and 3 bases, in that order; junction bases with no gene match: 4. Looked up from germline, CDR1 is SGHTA and CDR2 is FQGNSA. The CDR3 extends over 13 amino acids.

The chain employs TRBV2 and TRBJ2-5, with 7 bases matching TRBD2. The CDR3 covers 13 residues. Germline V lookup: CDR1 SNHLY, CDR2 FYNNEI. The V and J ends lost 3 bases and 7 bases, in that order; junction bases with no gene match: 5. The CDR3 here is CASSDGGSGTQYF. CDR3 nucleotides: TGTGCCAGCAGTGATGGCGGGAGTGGGACCCAGTACTTC.

The chain carries TRBV20-1 and TRBJ2-7; D is ambiguous. Per the germline V gene, CDR1 is DFQATT and CDR2 is SNEGSKA (reference sequence). The CDR3 is 11 amino acids. The ends were cut back, 2 bases at V and 6 bases at J, with 8 bases in the middle. The CDR3 reads CSARIVGEQYF. The CDR3 DNA is TGCAGTGCTAGAATCGTAGGCGAGCAGTACTTC.

The J gene is TRBJ2-2, the V gene TRBV12-3 or TRBV12-4; 7 bases line up with TRBD2. V shed 6 bases and J 5 bases; nucleotides not matched to a gene: 9. The CDR3 spans 15 residues. The CDR3 reads CASRGGSGPTGELFF. CDR3 coding DNA: TGTGCCAGCAGAGGCGGGAGTGGGCCGACCGGGGAGCTGTTTTTT.

V and J are TRBV20-1 and TRBJ1-5, with D maybe TRBD1 (5 bases). Germline V gives CDR1 DFQATT, CDR2 SNEGSKA (reference sequence). The CDR3 has 17 amino acids. Trimming took 0 bases from V and 0 from J, leaving 15 bases between them. CDR3 DNA sequence: TGCAGTGCTAGAGATGGACACCTTATGCCTAGCAATCAGCCCCAGCATTTT. Protein product: CSARDGHLMPSNQPQHF.

V usage is TRBV4-1 and J usage is TRBJ2-2, with D perhaps TRBD1 (5 bases). Trimming removed 3 bases from V and 2 bases from J, with 10 bases in between. The CDR3 runs to 15 residues. Germline CDR1 and CDR2: MGHRA and YSYEKL. CDR3 nucleotides: TGCGCCAGCAGCCACCCCGACAGAAACACCGGGGAGCTGTTTTTT. Its protein is CASSHPDRNTGELFF.

V usage is TRBV7-2 and J usage is TRBJ2-3; maybe TRBD2 (5 bases). Germline V gives CDR1 SGHTA, CDR2 FQGNSA. This CDR3 has 17 amino acids. V dropped 5 bases and J dropped 0 bases, with 18 bases sitting between them. The CDR3 loop reads CASSPIRSGISTDTQYF. CDR3 nucleotide sequence: TGTGCCAGCAGCCCCATTAGGAGCGGAATTAGCACAGATACGCAGTATTTT.

This clonotype was detected a few times. The chain couples TRBV6-2 or TRBV6-3 to TRBJ1-5; D uncertain. The CDR3 runs 14 residues. Germline CDR1 MNHEY, CDR2 SVGEGT. With 2 bases removed from V and 4 bases from J, the gap between germline ends came to 9 bases. The CDR3 protein is CASSYGSSNQPQHF. CDR3 in DNA: TGTGCCAGCAGTTACGGTTCGTCAAATCAGCCCCAGCATTTT.

The chain is built from TRBV19 and TRBJ2-6, with 12 bases matching TRBD2. V lost 4 bases, J lost 0 bases, and 4 bases stayed unmatched. The length of the CDR3 is 18 residues. Germline lookup yields CDR1 LNHDA and CDR2 SQIVND (reference sequence). CDR3 region: CASSTRLAGVSGANVLTF. For the CDR3, the DNA is TGTGCCAGTAGTACCCGACTAGCGGGAGTCTCTGGGGCCAACGTCCTGACTTTC. The full variable domain, with the rest looked up from reference TRBV19 and TRBJ2-6, is DGGITQSPKYLFRKEGQNVTLSCEQNLNHDAMYWYRQDPGQGLRLIYYSQIVNDFQKGDIAEGYSVSREKKESFPLTVTSAQKNPTAFYLCASSTRLAGVSGANVLTFGAGSRLTVL.